This T cell receptor beta chain originates from a study of control samples from healthy donors and cancer patients. The CDR3 spans 17 residues. Profiled with immunoSEQ multiplex PCR; TCRdb holds only in-frame clones, not every one. Of more than 95,000 clones listed, about 83% are singletons. The chain employs TRBV12-2 and TRBJ2-1; TRBD2 is the table's D call, not checked against the DNA. TRBV12-2 is reported as a pseudogene. The TCR originated in a woman in her fifties or sixties in good health. The specimen was blood. CDR3: CASRFKVLSSGYNEQFF. For the CDR3, the DNA is TGTGCAAGTCGCTTTAAGGTCTTGTCTAGCGGGTACAATGAGCAGTTCTTC.